The following is a T cell receptor (beta chain) sequence with its context. The CDR3 runs 14 residues. J gave up 4 bases and V 3 bases, and 5 bases lay outside the gene matches. Germline CDR1 and CDR2: LGHNA and YSLEER. This record belongs to a study of control samples from healthy donors and cancer patients. Sequenced by immunoSEQ multiplex PCR; TCRdb stores in-frame clones only, minus some. The repertoire includes around 110,000 clones, 88% of them detected once, and 2.3% sits in the top ten. The sample taken for sequencing was blood. The V gene is TRBV4-3, the J gene TRBJ1-2, with 7 bases identical to TRBD1. This TCR was recovered from a woman aged 70-85 years in good health. CDR3 sequence (DNA): TGCGCCAGCAGCCATGGTACAGGGGCCTATGGCTACACCTTC. Translation gives CASSHGTGAYGYTF.